This T cell receptor (beta chain) derives from a study of T cell changes during pregnancy in multiple sclerosis. Clones were read by immunoSEQ multiplex PCR, and TCRdb kept only the in-frame ones, dropping some. The sample records some 46,000 clones, around 92% being singletons. The CDR3 consists of 21 residues. The V gene end was trimmed by 3 bases and the J gene end by 1 base; junction bases not matched to a gene: 20. Germline lookup yields CDR1 MDHEN and CDR2 SYDVKM. The chain has TRBV28 and TRBJ2-5, with 10 bases aligning to TRBD2. This sequence was found in a female donor with multiple sclerosis, enrolled in a pregnancy study. The input for sequencing was peripheral blood, taken in the third trimester of pregnancy. This CDR3 is CASSFNSGRRGTSEIQETQYF. CDR3 DNA: TGTGCCAGCAGTTTTAATAGTGGCAGGCGAGGGACTAGCGAGATCCAAGAGACCCAGTACTTC.